This T cell receptor (beta chain) was sequenced in a study of cytomegalovirus exposure and HLA in healthy donors. General study findings and limits: HLA alleles showed associations with 15,000 to 20,000 TCR beta sequences in a later analysis, at a 0.05 false discovery rate. Some TCR beta chains (roughly 160 of them) were listed as cytomegalovirus-associated. There were several of the most significant clusters that appeared linked to common viral pathogens in a later analysis.

Points on this clone: Its target is not known.

13 Jbeta primers and 60 Vbeta primers were used for the PCR. Here immunoSEQ multiplex PCR was the method, and the copy in TCRdb shows in-frame clones only, minus some. Here the sample spans around 110,000 clones, 55% to 75% being singletons. The receptor comes from a middle-aged woman in good health and CMV-seropositive. Sequencing input: PBMCs.

CDR3 sequence (DNA): TGTGCCAGCAGCGTAGGACAGGGGGATTACGAGCAGTACTTC. Protein: CASSVGQGDYEQYF. The genes are TRBV9 and TRBJ2-7; 9 bases map to TRBD1. This CDR3 has 14 amino acids. V lost 0 bases, J lost 4 bases, and 2 bases stayed unmatched. The germline V gene has CDR1 SGDLS and CDR2 YYNGEE.